Shown below are 8 T cell receptor beta chains from a single sample sequenced in a study of T cells in Graves' hyperthyroidism and ophthalmopathy. Amplification of TCR beta CDR3 regions was performed using RNA transcripts as template. First-round RT-PCR with HTBI primers amplified the TCR CDR3 region. Each CDR3 protein is one row after TCRdb ran MiXCR on the multiplex PCR reads. The table records hundreds of thousands of distinct CDR3 sequences, about 20% of them present only once. The sample taken for sequencing was blood. These receptor sequences come from a man in his forties with Graves' ophthalmopathy.

This clonotype was observed at least ten times. The J gene is TRBJ1-1, the V gene TRBV7-9; D is perhaps TRBD1 (5 bases). CDR1 SEHNR and CDR2 FQNEAQ come from the germline V gene (reference sequence). The V end was cut by 5 bases, the J end by 1 base, with 11 bases between. This CDR3 comprises 14 residues. CDR3 sequence (DNA): TGTGCCAGCAGCGGTTCTACAGGGAACACTGAAGCTTTCTTT. Translating it yields CASSGSTGNTEAFF.

This clonotype was observed a few times. V and J are TRBV7-9 and TRBJ2-7; 12 bases align to TRBD2. The junction had 7 bases not matched to a gene; V was cut back by 5 bases and J by 5 bases. The CDR3 is made up of 15 amino acids. Germline V lookup: CDR1 SEHNR, CDR2 FQNEAQ (reference sequence). CDR3 sequence (DNA): TGTGCCAGCAGCCCGAGAAGACTAGCGGGAGACGAGCAGTACTTC. As protein: CASSPRRLAGDEQYF.

The sample holds many counts of this clonotype. The chain uses TRBV12-3 or TRBV12-4 and TRBJ1-4, with no clear D. This CDR3 contains 14 residues. Trimming shortened V by 9 bases and J by 3 bases, and 14 bases separated the two germline ends. The CDR3 DNA follows: TGTGCCAGTAGAAAAGTTGGAGCTAATGAAAAACTGTTTTTT. Amino acid sequence: CASRKVGANEKLFF.

This clonotype has a count of ten or more. V is TRBV30 and J is TRBJ1-3; TRBD1 might be the D (5 bases). The germline V and J ends were trimmed by 3 bases and 2 bases, with 8 bases remaining between them. Germline lookup yields CDR1 GTSNPN and CDR2 SVGIG (reference sequence). The CDR3 spans 13 residues. As DNA, the CDR3 is TGTGCCTGGAGCGGGGGAACTGGAAACACCATATATTTT. It encodes CAWSGGTGNTIYF.

On this clonotype: A much more abundant neighbour one base away suggests this may be a read error. This sequence joins TRBV10-3 and TRBJ1-2; 9 nucleotides align to TRBD1. There are 13 residues in the CDR3. From germline, CDR1 is ENHRY and CDR2 SYGVKD. V shed 6 bases and J 8 bases; nucleotides not matched to a gene: 7. This CDR3 reads CAIRTDRGDGYTF. The CDR3 DNA follows: TGTGCCATCAGGACAGACAGGGGGGACGGCTACACCTTC.

CDR3 loop: CASSPDRASLDEQYF. CDR3 coding DNA: TGTGCCAGCAGTCCGGACAGGGCCTCCCTCGACGAGCAGTACTTC. The rearrangement uses TRBV7-3 and TRBJ2-7; the match to TRBD1 covers 8 bases. After removal of 6 bases from V and 5 bases from J, the junction contained 12 bases not matched to a gene. The CDR3 is 15 amino acids. Germline V CDR1 and CDR2: SGHTA, FQGTGA.

This clonotype was observed at least ten times. The chain is built from TRBV20-1 and TRBJ1-1; D remains unclear. Germline V gene lookup returns CDR1 DFQATT and CDR2 SNEGSKA (reference sequence). Trimming shortened V by 2 bases and J by 0 bases, and 1 base separated the two germline ends. The CDR3 contains 11 residues. CDR3 in DNA: TGCAGTGCTAGACTGAACACTGAAGCTTTCTTT. Protein sequence: CSARLNTEAFF.

This clonotype occurred many times. The V and J genes are TRBV2 and TRBJ1-5; D unclear. Trimming took off 3 bases at V and 4 bases at J, with 7 bases between the two ends. The CDR3 runs to 13 residues. The V gene's germline CDR1 is SNHLY and CDR2 FYNNEI. This CDR3 reads CASSDQGNQPQHF. CDR3 nucleotides: TGTGCCAGCAGTGACCAAGGAAATCAGCCCCAGCATTTT. The variable domain in full, completed from reference TRBV2 and TRBJ1-5, reads EPEVTQTPSHQVTQMGQEVILRCVPISNHLYFYWYRQILGQKVEFLVSFYNNEISEKSEIFDDQFSVERPDGSNFTLKIRSTKLEDSAMYFCASSDQGNQPQHFGDGTRLSIL.